What follows are 17 T cell receptor beta chains derived from one specimen sequenced in a study of CD8 T cells in Susac syndrome. A quantity of roughly 0.5 to 1 ug RNA underwent reverse transcription using random hexamers. MiXCR, applied by TCRdb to the immunoSEQ multiplex PCR reads, yields one record per CDR3 protein. The sample holds more than 70,000 distinct CDR3 sequences; more than 85% are singletons and the top ten take 0.5% to 0.65%. The sequenced material came from CD8+ T cells from PBMCs. The source is a human donor with multiple sclerosis.

This clonotype showed up just once. The chain couples TRBV5-1 to TRBJ1-1; D is ambiguous. Per germline, CDR1 SGHRS and CDR2 YFSETQ. The CDR3 loop spans 14 amino acids. V was clipped by 1 base and J by 4 bases, with 11 bases between them. The CDR3 loop is CASSLMNLGTEAFF. The CDR3 nucleotides read TGCGCCAGCAGCTTGATGAATTTAGGCACTGAAGCTTTCTTT.

V is TRBV12-3 or TRBV12-4 and J is TRBJ2-1, with 7 bases identical to TRBD2. The trim removed 2 bases at V and 9 bases at J, leaving 4 bases unmatched. The CDR3 contains 13 residues. CDR3 sequence: CASSLPGGTEQFF. CDR3 sequence (DNA): TGTGCCAGCAGTTTACCCGGGGGGACTGAGCAGTTCTTC.

This clonotype is a singleton in its sample. The chain recombines TRBV18 with TRBJ2-5; D possibly corresponds to TRBD2 (5 bases). Trimming stripped 4 bases from V and 1 base from J, with 7 bases between. CDR1 and CDR2 from the germline V gene are KGHSH and LQKENI. The CDR3 spans 13 residues. The CDR3 sequence is CASSRGFQETQYF. CDR3 DNA: TGTGCCAGCTCACGCGGGTTCCAAGAGACCCAGTACTTC.

This clonotype turned up a few times. The V gene is TRBV19, the J gene TRBJ2-7; TRBD2 might be the D (6 bases). Trimming left V 6 bases short and J 1 base short, with 10 bases between. The CDR3 spans 13 residues. CDR1 is LNHDA and CDR2 is SQIVND in the germline V gene (reference sequence). The CDR3 sequence: CASRPRGSYEQYF. In nucleotides, the CDR3 is TGTGCCAGTAGACCCCGGGGGTCCTACGAGCAGTACTTC.

This clonotype was detected only a few times. This chain joins TRBV5-1 and TRBJ2-7, with 9 bases that match TRBD2. Germline V gene data show CDR1 as SGHRS and CDR2 as YFSETQ. This CDR3 has 15 amino acids. V lost 0 bases, J lost 5 bases, and 6 bases stayed unmatched. For the CDR3, the DNA is TGCGCCAGCAGCTTGGATGTAGCGGGAGTCGACGAGCAGTACTTC. It is translated as CASSLDVAGVDEQYF. The whole variable domain, filled in from reference TRBV5-1 and TRBJ2-7, reads KAGVTQTPRYLIKTRGQQVTLSCSPISGHRSVSWYQQTPGQGLQFLFEYFSETQRNKGNFPGRFSGRQFSNSRSEMNVSTLELGDSALYLCASSLDVAGVDEQYFGPGTRLTVT.

The chain recombines TRBV6-5 with TRBJ1-1, with 7 bases fitting TRBD1. With 0 bases clipped from V and 4 bases from J, the junction kept 8 bases outside the gene matches. The CDR3 loop spans 16 amino acids. Germline CDR1 is MNHEY and CDR2 is SVGAGI. The CDR3 sequence: CASSYSTTGEVTEAFF. The CDR3 nucleotides are TGTGCCAGCAGTTACTCGACCACAGGGGAGGTCACTGAAGCTTTCTTT.

The rearrangement links TRBV4-3 to TRBJ2-6; D ambiguous. Trimming cost V 4 bases and J 4 bases, with 8 bases left between them. The CDR3 totals 14 residues. Per germline, CDR1 LGHNA and CDR2 YSLEER. CDR3 residues: CASSPSTGANVLTF. CDR3 coding DNA: TGCGCCAGCAGCCCAAGTACGGGGGCCAACGTCCTGACTTTC.

The CDR3 nucleotides are TGCGCCAGCAGCCCCCAGATTGTTATCCCCTCTAGCGGGGAGCTGTTTTTT. The encoded protein is CASSPQIVIPSSGELFF. The chain is built from TRBV4-3 and TRBJ2-2; D gene uncertain. V was cut by 4 bases and J by 7 bases, with 22 bases left in between. The CDR3 totals 17 residues. CDR1 is LGHNA, CDR2 YSLEER, per germline.

The gene calls are TRBV7-8 and TRBJ2-2; D uncertain. Germline loops: CDR1 SGHVS, CDR2 FQNEAQ. This CDR3 spans 15 amino acids. Trimming took 2 bases from V and 0 from J, leaving 7 bases between them. DNA for the CDR3: TGTGCCAGCAGCTTAAGGGTAGCGAACACCGGGGAGCTGTTTTTT. This gives the protein CASSLRVANTGELFF. Based on the CDR3 plus reference TRBV7-8 and TRBJ2-2, the full variable domain is GAGVSQSPRYKVAKRGQDVALRCDPISGHVSLFWYQQALGQGPEFLTYFQNEAQLDKSGLPSDRFFAERPEGSVSTLKIQRTQQEDSAVYLCASSLRVANTGELFFGEGSRLTVL.

The V and J genes are TRBV30 and TRBJ1-1, with D hard to call. V was pared by 3 bases and J by 2 bases, with 4 bases between. Germline V gene lookup returns CDR1 GTSNPN and CDR2 SVGIG (reference sequence). CDR3 length: 11 residues. Here the CDR3 DNA reads TGTGCCTGGAGCCGAAACACTGAAGCTTTCTTT. Its protein is CAWSRNTEAFF.

This chain joins TRBV20-1 and TRBJ2-2; D gene ambiguous. Trimming removed 0 bases at V and 1 base at J, with 3 bases between. CDR3 size: 13 residues. CDR1 and CDR2 (germline): DFQATT, SNEGSKA (reference sequence). The DNA of the CDR3 is TGCAGTGCTAGAGACGGGAACACCGGGGAGCTGTTTTTT. Encoded protein: CSARDGNTGELFF.

This clonotype was counted a few times. This CDR3 is CASSFTSFGGDTQYF. CDR3 DNA sequence: TGTGCCAGCAGTTTTACTAGCTTCGGAGGAGATACGCAGTATTTT. This chain joins TRBV7-2 and TRBJ2-3, with D possibly TRBD2 on 6 matching bases. Trimming shortened V by 6 bases and J by 5 bases, and 18 bases separated the two germline ends. This CDR3 is built from 15 residues. From germline, CDR1 is SGHTA and CDR2 FQGNSA.

A single count supports this clonotype. This sequence joins TRBV5-1 and TRBJ2-1, with a possible D match to TRBD2 (5 bases). The CDR3 has 18 amino acids. Germline lookup yields CDR1 SGHRS and CDR2 YFSETQ. Trimming cost V 0 bases and J 0 bases, with 16 bases left between them. This CDR3 is CASSLVPLALSSYNEQFF. CDR3 coding DNA: TGCGCCAGCAGCTTGGTCCCGCTAGCCTTAAGCTCCTACAATGAGCAGTTCTTC.

The CDR3 protein is CATSGTNEQFF. In DNA, the CDR3 is TGTGCCACCAGCGGCACCAATGAGCAGTTCTTC. The V call is TRBV15, the J call TRBJ2-1; D gene uncertain. V lost 5 bases and J lost 6, with 5 bases in between. This CDR3 spans 11 amino acids. The germline V gene encodes CDR1 LNHNV and CDR2 YYDKDF (reference sequence).

This rearrangement joins TRBV27 to TRBJ1-2, with D unresolved. Germline V CDR1 and CDR2: MNHEY, SMNVEV (reference sequence). Between the trimmed V and J ends, which lost 7 bases and 6 bases, there was a span of 9 bases. The CDR3 consists of 11 residues. The CDR3 DNA is TGTGCCAGCATGGGGAAAGATGGCTACACCTTC. Translation: CASMGKDGYTF.

This chain uses TRBV12-3 or TRBV12-4 with TRBJ2-2, with 13 bases matching TRBD2. This CDR3 has 16 amino acids. With V trimmed by 5 bases and J by 4 bases, 4 bases remained unmatched. The CDR3 loop reads CASSPLAGGRTGELFF. CDR3 DNA: TGTGCCAGCAGTCCACTAGCGGGGGGGCGCACCGGGGAGCTGTTTTTT.

The rearrangement links TRBV19 to TRBJ2-1, with a possible D match to TRBD2 (6 bases). V was pared by 3 bases and J by 8 bases, with 14 bases between. The CDR3 spans 14 residues. Looked up from germline, CDR1 is LNHDA and CDR2 is SQIVND (reference sequence). CDR3 in amino acids: CASSITGGKDEQFF. CDR3 DNA sequence: TGTGCCAGTAGTATCACGGGCGGGAAGGATGAGCAGTTCTTC.